A few counts support the clone carrying this T cell receptor beta chain. Its target is not known. These data come from a study of response to subunit inactivated influenza vaccine. TCRdb re-called the RT-PCR reads through MiXCR, storing one row per CDR3 protein. This table has under 850,000 distinct CDR3 sequences, around a sixth appearing once. The CDR3 spans 18 residues. V shed 0 bases, J shed 7 bases, and the junction held 14 bases outside the gene matches. Points from the study as a whole: Only a handful of new T cells, the authors suggested, are recruited with each seasonal influenza vaccination.

The sample here was PBMCs from blood, taken about 5 days after vaccination. The clonotype originates from a middle-aged man who received an inactivated influenza vaccine. The V call is TRBV12-3 or TRBV12-4, the J call TRBJ2-2; 7 nucleotides align to TRBD1. Written as DNA, the CDR3 is TGTGCCAGCAGTTTAGCCCCCCACTTGACAGGGTCTGGCGGGGAGCTGTTTTTT. This translates into CASSLAPHLTGSGGELFF.